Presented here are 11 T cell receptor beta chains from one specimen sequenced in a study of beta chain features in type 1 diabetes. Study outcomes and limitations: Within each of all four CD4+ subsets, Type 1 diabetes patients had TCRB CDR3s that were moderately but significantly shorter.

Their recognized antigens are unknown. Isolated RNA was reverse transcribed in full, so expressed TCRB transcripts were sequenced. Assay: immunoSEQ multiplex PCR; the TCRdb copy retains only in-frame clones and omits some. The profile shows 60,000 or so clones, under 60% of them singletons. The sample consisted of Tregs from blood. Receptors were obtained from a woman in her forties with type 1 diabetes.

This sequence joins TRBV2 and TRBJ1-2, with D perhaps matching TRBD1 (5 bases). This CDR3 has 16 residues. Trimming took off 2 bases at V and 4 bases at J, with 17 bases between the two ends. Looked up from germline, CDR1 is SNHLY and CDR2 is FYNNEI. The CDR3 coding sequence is TGTGCCAGCAGTGAACTGGGGGAGGCAGCTGGCTATGGCTACACCTTC. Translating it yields CASSELGEAAGYGYTF.

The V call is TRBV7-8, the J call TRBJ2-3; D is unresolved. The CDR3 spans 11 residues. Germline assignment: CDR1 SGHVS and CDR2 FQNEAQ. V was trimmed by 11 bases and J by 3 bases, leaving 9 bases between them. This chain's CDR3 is CASQETDTQYF. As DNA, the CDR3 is TGTGCCTCCCAAGAGACAGATACGCAGTATTTT.

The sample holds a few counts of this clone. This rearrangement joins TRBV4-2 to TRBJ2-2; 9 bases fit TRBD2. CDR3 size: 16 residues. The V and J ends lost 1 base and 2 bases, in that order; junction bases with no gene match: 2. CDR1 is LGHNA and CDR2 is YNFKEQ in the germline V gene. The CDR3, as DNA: TGTGCCAGCAGCCAAGCGGGACTAGCTAACACCGGGGAGCTGTTTTTT. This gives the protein CASSQAGLANTGELFF.

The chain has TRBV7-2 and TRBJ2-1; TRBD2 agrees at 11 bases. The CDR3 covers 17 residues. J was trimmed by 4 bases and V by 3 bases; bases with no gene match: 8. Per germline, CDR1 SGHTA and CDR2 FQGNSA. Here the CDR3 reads CASSLWTSGLRYNEQFF. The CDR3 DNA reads TGTGCCAGCAGCTTGTGGACTAGCGGGCTTAGATACAATGAGCAGTTCTTC.

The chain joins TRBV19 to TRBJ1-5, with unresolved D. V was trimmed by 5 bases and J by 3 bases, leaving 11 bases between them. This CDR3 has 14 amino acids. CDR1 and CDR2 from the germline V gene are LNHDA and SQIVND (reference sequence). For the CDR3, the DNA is TGTGCCAGTAGTGATGGACGGGACAATCAGCCCCAGCATTTT. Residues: CASSDGRDNQPQHF.

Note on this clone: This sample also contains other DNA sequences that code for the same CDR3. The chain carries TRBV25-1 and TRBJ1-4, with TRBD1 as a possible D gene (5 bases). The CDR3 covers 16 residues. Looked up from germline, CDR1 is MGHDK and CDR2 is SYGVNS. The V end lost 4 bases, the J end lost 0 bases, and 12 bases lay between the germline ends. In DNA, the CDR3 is TGTGCCAGCAGTGGAAGACAGATTGCAACTAATGAAAAACTGTTTTTT. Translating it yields CASSGRQIATNEKLFF.

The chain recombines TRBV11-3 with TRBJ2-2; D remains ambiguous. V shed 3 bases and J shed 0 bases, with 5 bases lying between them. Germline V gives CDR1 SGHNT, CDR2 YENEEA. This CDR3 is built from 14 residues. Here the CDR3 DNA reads TGTGCCAGCAGCTTCTCCTCGAACACCGGGGAGCTGTTTTTT. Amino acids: CASSFSSNTGELFF.

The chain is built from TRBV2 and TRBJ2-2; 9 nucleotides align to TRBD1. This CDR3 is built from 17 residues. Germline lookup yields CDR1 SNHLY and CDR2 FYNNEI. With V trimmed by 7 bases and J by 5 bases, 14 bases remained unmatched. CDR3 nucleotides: TGTGCCAGCACCCTGGGACAGGGAAGGGTAACAACCGGGGAGCTGTTTTTT. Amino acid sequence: CASTLGQGRVTTGELFF.

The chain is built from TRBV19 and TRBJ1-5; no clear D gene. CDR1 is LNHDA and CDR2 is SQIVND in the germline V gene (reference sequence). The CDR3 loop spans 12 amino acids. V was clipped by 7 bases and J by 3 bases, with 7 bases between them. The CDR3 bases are TGTGCCAGTAAACTCGTCAATCAGCCCCAGCATTTT. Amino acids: CASKLVNQPQHF.

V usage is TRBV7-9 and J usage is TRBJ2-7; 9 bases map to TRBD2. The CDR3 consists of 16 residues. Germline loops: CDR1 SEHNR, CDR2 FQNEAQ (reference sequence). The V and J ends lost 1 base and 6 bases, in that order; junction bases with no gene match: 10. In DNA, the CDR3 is TGTGCCAGCAGCTTAGAGCCGGCTAGCGGGAACGTCGAGCAGTACTTC. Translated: CASSLEPASGNVEQYF.

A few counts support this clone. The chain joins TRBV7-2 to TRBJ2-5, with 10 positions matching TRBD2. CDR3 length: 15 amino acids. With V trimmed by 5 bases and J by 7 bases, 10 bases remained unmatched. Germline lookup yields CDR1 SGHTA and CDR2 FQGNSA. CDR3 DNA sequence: TGTGCCAGCAGCCGCGCCGGGACTAGCGTGGGGACCCAGTACTTC. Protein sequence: CASSRAGTSVGTQYF.